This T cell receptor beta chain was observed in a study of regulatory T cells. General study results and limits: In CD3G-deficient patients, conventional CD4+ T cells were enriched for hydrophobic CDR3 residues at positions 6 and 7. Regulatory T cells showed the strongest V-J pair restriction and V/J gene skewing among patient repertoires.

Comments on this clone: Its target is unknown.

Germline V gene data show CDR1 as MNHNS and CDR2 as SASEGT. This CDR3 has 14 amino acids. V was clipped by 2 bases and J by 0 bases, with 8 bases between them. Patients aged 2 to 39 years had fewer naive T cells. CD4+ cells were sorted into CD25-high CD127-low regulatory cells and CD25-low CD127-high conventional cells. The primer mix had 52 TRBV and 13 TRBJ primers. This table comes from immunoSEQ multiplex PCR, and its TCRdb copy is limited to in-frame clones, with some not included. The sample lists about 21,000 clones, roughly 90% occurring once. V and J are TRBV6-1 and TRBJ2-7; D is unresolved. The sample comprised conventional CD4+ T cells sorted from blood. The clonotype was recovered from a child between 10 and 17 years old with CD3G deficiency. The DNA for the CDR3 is TGTGCCAGCAGTGAACTATCCAGCTCCTACGAGCAGTACTTC. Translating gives CASSELSSSYEQYF.